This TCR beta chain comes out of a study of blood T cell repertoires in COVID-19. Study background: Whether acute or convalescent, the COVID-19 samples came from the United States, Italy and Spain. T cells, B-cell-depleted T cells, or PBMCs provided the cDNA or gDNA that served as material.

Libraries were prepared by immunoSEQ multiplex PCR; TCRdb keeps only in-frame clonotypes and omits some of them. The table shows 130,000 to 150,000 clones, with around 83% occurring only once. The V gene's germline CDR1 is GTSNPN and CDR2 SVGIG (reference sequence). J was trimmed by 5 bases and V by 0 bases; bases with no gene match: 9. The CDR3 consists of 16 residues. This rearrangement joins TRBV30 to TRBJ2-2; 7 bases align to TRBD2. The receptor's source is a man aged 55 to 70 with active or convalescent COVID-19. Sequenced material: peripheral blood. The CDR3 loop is CAWSVFGRALTGELFF. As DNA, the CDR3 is TGTGCCTGGAGTGTATTTGGGAGGGCGTTGACCGGGGAGCTGTTTTTT.